This TCR beta chain was sequenced in a study of blood T cells in healthy people across ages. Notes on the study in general: Donor CMV infection status was unknown, possibly confounding age-related changes in expanded clonotypes.

The CDR3 totals 16 residues. Per germline, CDR1 MDHEN and CDR2 SYDVKM. Trimming took off 5 bases at V and 10 bases at J, with 24 bases between the two ends. Every participating donor contributed around 9.5 milliliters of peripheral blood through a draw. On this clonotype: Antigen specificity is unknown.

A second PCR of 7 to 11 cycles used a sample-barcoded 5' primer and a J-beta primer mix. Each cDNA molecule carried a tag from a template-switch adaptor that contained 12 random nucleotides. TCRdb redid the calling of the 5' RACE reads with MiXCR, one entry per CDR3 protein. Of approximately 800,000 distinct CDR3 sequences in the sample, 58% were seen once. The gene calls are TRBV28 and TRBJ2-1, with D perhaps TRBD2 (7 bases). The source is a man aged 30 to 39 in good health. Material: blood. The CDR3 loop reads CASSTPRGAIPYEQFF. The CDR3 DNA reads TGTGCCAGCAGTACCCCACGGGGGGCGATTCCCTACGAGCAGTTCTTC.